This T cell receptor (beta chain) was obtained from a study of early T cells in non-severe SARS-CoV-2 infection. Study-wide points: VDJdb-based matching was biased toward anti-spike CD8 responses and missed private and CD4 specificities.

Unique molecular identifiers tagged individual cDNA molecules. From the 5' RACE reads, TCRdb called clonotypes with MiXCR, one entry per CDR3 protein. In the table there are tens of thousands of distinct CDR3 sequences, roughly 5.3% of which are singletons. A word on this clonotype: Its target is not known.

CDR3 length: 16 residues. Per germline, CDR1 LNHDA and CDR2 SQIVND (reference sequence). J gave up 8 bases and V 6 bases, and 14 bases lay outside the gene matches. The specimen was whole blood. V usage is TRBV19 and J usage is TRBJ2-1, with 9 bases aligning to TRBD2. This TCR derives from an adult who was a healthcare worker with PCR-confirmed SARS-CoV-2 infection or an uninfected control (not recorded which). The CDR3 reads CASSRPGGRAGDEQFF. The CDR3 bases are TGTGCCAGTAGCCGCCCGGGCGGGAGGGCCGGAGATGAGCAGTTCTTC. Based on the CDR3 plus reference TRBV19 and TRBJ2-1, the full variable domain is DGGITQSPKYLFRKEGQNVTLSCEQNLNHDAMYWYRQDPGQGLRLIYYSQIVNDFQKGDIAEGYSVSREKKESFPLTVTSAQKNPTAFYLCASSRPGGRAGDEQFFGPGTRLTVL.